The rows below give T cell receptor beta chains drawn from one sample of a study of blood T cells in healthy people across ages. TCRdb analysed the 5' RACE reads with MiXCR anew, one entry per CDR3 protein. The table records 700,000 to 850,000 distinct CDR3 sequences, less than 70% of them present only once. Sequencing used blood. These receptors were taken from a man older than 75 in good health. CDR3s leave out the opening cysteine and the closing phenylalanine or tryptophan. Fields, in order: V gene, J gene, CDR3 protein.

TRBV29-1	TRBJ2-6	SVEASGANVLT
TRBV5-1	TRBJ2-5	ASSRGAEYFNEQY
TRBV5-1	TRBJ2-1	ASSLLRLLGSYNEQF
TRBV25-1	TRBJ1-2	ASSDRDRVDGYT
TRBV20-1	TRBJ1-5	SARDDKSDQPQH
TRBV6-2/TRBV6-3	TRBJ1-1	ASLQRGGSMNTEAF
TRBV20-1	TRBJ2-1	SAARGRRNEQF
TRBV5-1	TRBJ2-1	ASSLGLGATTYNEQF
TRBV9	TRBJ2-6	ASSVPEANVLT
TRBV29-1	TRBJ1-1	SVSKGQGLNTEAF
TRBV20-1	TRBJ2-6	SARKQAAGANVQT
TRBV6-1	TRBJ2-5	ASSVRDGQETQY